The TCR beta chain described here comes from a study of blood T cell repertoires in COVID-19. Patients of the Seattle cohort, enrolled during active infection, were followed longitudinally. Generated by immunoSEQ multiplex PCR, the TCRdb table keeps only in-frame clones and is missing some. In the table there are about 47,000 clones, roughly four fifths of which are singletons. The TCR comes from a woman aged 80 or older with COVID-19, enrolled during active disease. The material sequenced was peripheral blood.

In DNA form, the CDR3 reads TGCACCAGCAGCCAAGAGGCTAGGAATGAGCAGTTCTTC. This translates into CTSSQEARNEQFF. The chain couples TRBV1 to TRBJ2-1; TRBD2 is the table's D call, not checked against the DNA. TRBV1 is deemed a pseudogene. The CDR3 totals 13 residues.